The 9 T cell receptor beta chains below were found in one sample sequenced in a study of blood T cell repertoires in COVID-19. Here immunoSEQ multiplex PCR was the method, and the copy in TCRdb shows in-frame clones only, minus some. The sample carries 90,000 or so clones, roughly 91% recorded once. The specimen was peripheral blood. These receptors were collected from a man in his late teens or twenties with COVID-19, enrolled during active disease.

This chain joins TRBV28 and TRBJ2-1; D may be TRBD2 (7 bases). This CDR3 contains 15 residues. The V end lost 1 base, the J end lost 10 bases, and 17 bases lay between the germline ends. Germline V gives CDR1 MDHEN, CDR2 SYDVKM. CDR3 in amino acids: CASSLLGGRGGEQFF. The CDR3 region has the DNA TGTGCCAGCAGTTTATTAGGCGGCAGGGGAGGGGAGCAGTTCTTC.

J is TRBJ1-1 and V is TRBV3-1 (or the pseudogene TRBV3-2), with D maybe TRBD1 (6 bases). CDR1 is LGHDT, CDR2 YNNKEL, per germline (reference sequence). The V end was cut by 0 bases, the J end by 5 bases, with 13 bases between. This CDR3 comprises 15 residues. CDR3 amino acids: CASSQDVLGATEAFF. The CDR3 region has the DNA TGTGCCAGCAGCCAAGATGTATTGGGGGCTACTGAAGCTTTCTTT.

This clone occurred once. The chain has TRBV3-1 (or the pseudogene TRBV3-2) and TRBJ1-1, with 7 bases matching TRBD1. The length of the CDR3 is 12 residues. Trimming cost V 5 bases and J 8 bases; bases outside gene matches: 5. From germline, CDR1 is LGHDT and CDR2 YNNKEL (reference sequence). Here the CDR3 reads CASSSRGFEAFF. The DNA for the CDR3 is TGTGCCAGCAGCTCCAGGGGGTTCGAAGCTTTCTTT.

This clone is a singleton in its sample. At one of its ends the junction is not consistent with the germline gene, which may arise from a read error. The chain recombines TRBV28 with TRBJ1-4; 9 bases match TRBD1. CDR3 length equals 19 residues. Germline lookup yields CDR1 MDHEN and CDR2 SYDVKM. CDR3 bases: TGTGCCAGCAGTTTTAATTCCGGGACAGGGATTGGGGCTAATGAAAAACTGCTTTTT. Translation gives CASSFNSGTGIGANEKLLF.

The chain is built from TRBV27 and TRBJ2-7, with TRBD1 as a possible D gene (5 bases). The CDR3 length is 13 residues. Germline CDR1 is MNHEY and CDR2 is SMNVEV (reference sequence). Trimming took off 0 bases at V and 6 bases at J, with 9 bases between the two ends. The CDR3 is CASSLSRVGEQYF. The CDR3 DNA reads as TGTGCCAGCAGTTTATCCAGGGTCGGCGAGCAGTACTTC.

V is TRBV2 and J is TRBJ2-7, with 7 bases matching TRBD2. Germline V gene lookup returns CDR1 SNHLY and CDR2 FYNNEI. There are 12 residues in the CDR3. J lost 9 bases, V lost 7 bases, and 9 bases had no gene match. The CDR3 sequence is CASMAGERGQYF. CDR3 DNA: TGTGCCAGCATGGCCGGGGAGCGGGGGCAGTACTTC.

The chain couples TRBV9 to TRBJ2-7, with a weak D call TRBD2 (5 bases). Trimming cost V 2 bases and J 3 bases, with 9 bases left between them. There are 13 residues in the CDR3. The germline gives CDR1 SGDLS, CDR2 YYNGEE. CDR3 amino acids: CASSVTGNYEQYF. The CDR3 region has the DNA TGTGCCAGCAGCGTGACGGGGAACTACGAGCAGTACTTC.

The chain employs TRBV5-1 and TRBJ1-1; 7 bases fit TRBD1. The CDR3 runs 16 residues. V lost 1 base, J lost 0 bases, and 6 bases stayed unmatched. The germline V gene has CDR1 SGHRS and CDR2 YFSETQ. CDR3: CASSLLPGQLNTEAFF. The CDR3 DNA reads as TGCGCCAGCAGCTTGTTACCGGGACAGTTGAACACTGAAGCTTTCTTT. The variable domain in full, with the rest retrieved from reference TRBV5-1 and TRBJ1-1, is KAGVTQTPRYLIKTRGQQVTLSCSPISGHRSVSWYQQTPGQGLQFLFEYFSETQRNKGNFPGRFSGRQFSNSRSEMNVSTLELGDSALYLCASSLLPGQLNTEAFFGQGTRLTVV.

The rearrangement uses TRBV7-9 and TRBJ1-5, with TRBD1 matching 7 bases. The germline V gene has CDR1 SEHNR and CDR2 FQNEAQ (reference sequence). J lost 6 bases, V lost 5 bases, and 4 bases had no gene match. This CDR3 has 13 amino acids. This CDR3 reads CASSPTGVQPQHF. CDR3 sequence (DNA): TGTGCCAGCAGCCCTACAGGGGTTCAGCCCCAGCATTTT.